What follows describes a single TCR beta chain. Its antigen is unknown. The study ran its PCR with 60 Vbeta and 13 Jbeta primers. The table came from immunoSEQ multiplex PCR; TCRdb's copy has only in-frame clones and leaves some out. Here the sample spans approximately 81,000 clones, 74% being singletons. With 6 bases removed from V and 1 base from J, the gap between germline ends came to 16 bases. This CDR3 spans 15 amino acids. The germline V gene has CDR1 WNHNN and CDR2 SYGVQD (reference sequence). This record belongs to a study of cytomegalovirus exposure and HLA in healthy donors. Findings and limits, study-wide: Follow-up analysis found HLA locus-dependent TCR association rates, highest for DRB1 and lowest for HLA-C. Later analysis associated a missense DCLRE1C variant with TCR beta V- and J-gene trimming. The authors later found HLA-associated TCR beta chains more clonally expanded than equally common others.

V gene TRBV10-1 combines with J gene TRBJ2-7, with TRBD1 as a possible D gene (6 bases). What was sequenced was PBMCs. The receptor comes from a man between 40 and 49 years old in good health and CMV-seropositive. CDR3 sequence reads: CASSRRRTASYEQYF. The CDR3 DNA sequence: TGCGCCAGCAGCCGACGGAGGACAGCGTCCTACGAGCAGTACTTC.